Given below is one T cell receptor (beta chain) in context. Its antigen is as yet unknown. Libraries were made from TCR beta cDNA, and they carried unique molecular identifiers. TCRdb independently ran MiXCR on the PCR reads; one entry per CDR3 protein. The sample includes approximately 690,000 distinct CDR3 sequences, roughly three fifths of them seen just once. The data derive from a study of post-analysis software for immune sequencing data. Study conclusions and caveats: Elevated frequency relative to controls characterized roughly five TRBV segments in patients, TRBV5-6, TRBV5-1 and TRBV20-1 among them.

The V gene's germline CDR1 is MNHEY and CDR2 SMNVEV (reference sequence). Trimming removed 1 base from V and 1 base from J; junction bases left unmatched: 6. The CDR3 length is 17 residues. V gene TRBV27 combines with J gene TRBJ2-5, with 10 positions matching TRBD2. The sequenced sample was blood. This receptor was obtained from a girl aged 2 to 9 with multiple sclerosis. CDR3 coding DNA: TGTGCCAGCAGTTTATTAGCGGGGGGCGGATTCCAAGAGACCCAGTACTTC. Protein: CASSLLAGGGFQETQYF.